This T cell receptor beta chain was found in a study of blood T cells in healthy people across ages. No fewer than 5 micrograms of total RNA were isolated from every sample. Remarks on this clonotype: At one of its ends the junction is not consistent with the germline gene, which may arise from a read error.

There are 14 residues in the CDR3. The second PCR ran 7 to 11 cycles with a sample-barcoded 5' primer and J-beta primers. Each cDNA molecule was tagged by a template-switch adaptor that had 12 random nucleotides. In TCRdb, the 5' RACE reads were re-called with MiXCR into one record per CDR3 protein. The sample lists 750,000 to 850,000 distinct CDR3 sequences, around 25% occurring once. This sample also appeared in a second study, on T cells of mothers and their children. From that second work: Sample barcodes and 2-4 random nucleotides were added by the M1S primer of the second PCR.

The source material was blood. The receptor was isolated from a boy aged 5-17 years in good health. This chain joins TRBV12-3 or TRBV12-4 and TRBJ2-2, with D perhaps TRBD1 or TRBD2 (5 bases each). The CDR3 nucleotides read TGTGCCAGCTACAGGTTCGCGGACACCGGGGAGTTGTTTTTT. It yields the protein CASYRFADTGELFF.